The rows below give T cell receptor beta chains drawn from one sample of a study of blood T cell repertoires in COVID-19. Here immunoSEQ multiplex PCR was the method, and the copy in TCRdb shows in-frame clones only, minus some. The data contain approximately 180,000 clones, 80% to 90% of them singletons. Sequenced sample: peripheral blood. The source is a human donor with active or convalescent COVID-19. The donor label of this sample is uncertain. CDR3s include the opening cysteine and the closing phenylalanine or tryptophan. D genes are given only for firm matches. Some rows mark clone size as missing; the rest say once, few, many or name a class of expanded clone.

J	V	size	D	CDR3	DNA
TRBJ2-5	TRBV10-1	.	TRBD2	CASSEVAGELGETQYF	TGCGCCAGCAGTGAGGTAGCGGGAGAACTCGGAGAGACCCAGTACTTC
TRBJ2-1	TRBV10-3	.	.	CAISQSFSHEQFF	TGTGCCATCAGTCAGAGTTTTAGCCATGAGCAGTTCTTC
TRBJ1-2	TRBV2	few	.	CASSERQGGGYTF	TGTGCCAGCAGTGAGCGGCAGGGCGGTGGCTACACCTTC
TRBJ1-2	TRBV5-8	.	.	CASSRSRGTGYGYTF	TGTGCCAGCAGCAGGAGTCGGGGAACGGGTTATGGCTACACCTTC
TRBJ1-5	TRBV30	.	.	CAWSVGGDQPQHF	TGTGCCTGGAGTGTAGGGGGGGATCAGCCCCAGCATTTT
TRBJ1-5	TRBV10-1	.	.	CASSGAGAHRVGSNQPQHF	TGCGCCAGCAGTGGCGCCGGGGCACACAGGGTGGGGAGCAATCAGCCCCAGCATTTT
TRBJ1-1	TRBV10-2	.	.	CASSELTNTEAFF	TGCGCCAGCAGTGAACTAACGAACACTGAAGCTTTCTTT
TRBJ1-1	TRBV7-3	.	TRBD1	CASSSDRGYEAFF	TGTGCCAGCAGCTCGGACAGGGGATATGAAGCTTTCTTT
TRBJ1-2	TRBV18	.	.	CASSPPQLARYGYTF	TGTGCCAGCTCACCACCGCAGTTAGCGCGCTATGGCTACACCTTC
TRBJ2-7	TRBV6-6	.	TRBD2	CASSRGVTSGGTSYEQYF	TGTGCCAGCAGTCGCGGCGTCACTAGCGGGGGGACCTCCTACGAGCAGTACTTC
TRBJ1-4	TRBV2	.	TRBD1	CASKMTGTGEKLFF	TGTGCCAGCAAGATGACAGGGACGGGTGAAAAACTGTTTTTT
TRBJ2-5	TRBV2	.	.	CASSDGGMRETQYF	TGTGCCAGCAGTGATGGGGGGATGAGGGAGACCCAGTACTTC
TRBJ2-2	TRBV10-1	.	TRBD2	CASSRTRVAGELFF	TGCGCCAGCAGTCGGACTAGGGTCGCCGGGGAGCTGTTTTTT
TRBJ2-5	TRBV3-1/TRBV3-2	.	TRBD2	CASSRGTSGRAGETQYF	TGTGCCAGCAGCCGAGGGACTAGCGGGAGGGCCGGGGAGACCCAGTACTTC
TRBJ2-2	TRBV28	.	.	CASSPRSTGELFF	TGTGCCAGCAGCCCAAGGAGTACCGGGGAGCTGTTTTTT
TRBJ2-5	TRBV7-9	.	.	CASSFGPEETQYF	TGTGCCAGCAGCTTTGGGCCTGAAGAGACCCAGTACTTC
TRBJ1-2	TRBV29-1	.	TRBD1	CSVDHQTGTGGYTF	TGCAGCGTGGATCACCAAACCGGGACAGGAGGCTACACCTTC
TRBJ1-5	TRBV19	.	.	CASTGEGQPQHF	TGTGCCAGTACGGGGGAGGGGCAGCCCCAGCATTTT
TRBJ2-7	TRBV21-1	.	.	CASSGRVYEQYF	TGTGCCAGCAGCGGCAGGGTCTACGAGCAGTACTTC
TRBJ2-2	TRBV19	.	.	CASSSEAGTGELFF	TGTGCCAGTAGTTCGGAGGCGGGCACCGGGGAGCTGTTTTTT
TRBJ2-5	TRBV7-2	once	TRBD2	CASSPFTLRRGGQETQYF	TGTGCCAGCAGCCCGTTTACCCTTAGGCGGGGGGGGCAAGAGACCCAGTACTTC
TRBJ1-4	TRBV11-2	.	.	CASSFSAPSWEKLFF	TGTGCCAGCAGCTTCAGCGCCCCGTCTTGGGAAAAACTGTTTTTT
TRBJ2-1	TRBV5-1	.	.	CASSLSTGNEQFF	TGCGCCAGCAGCTTAAGCACAGGGAATGAGCAGTTCTTC
TRBJ1-5	TRBV5-1	.	.	CASSLAGGNQPQHF	TGCGCCAGCAGCTTGGCGGGTGGCAATCAGCCCCAGCATTTT
TRBJ1-3	TRBV11-2	once	.	CASSLGGGTGNTIYF	TGTGCCAGCAGCTTAGGAGGAGGTACTGGAAACACCATATATTTT
TRBJ2-5	TRBV5-1	once	TRBD2	CASSSGTSGVRETQYF	TGCGCCAGCAGCTCGGGGACTAGCGGGGTTCGGGAGACCCAGTACTTC